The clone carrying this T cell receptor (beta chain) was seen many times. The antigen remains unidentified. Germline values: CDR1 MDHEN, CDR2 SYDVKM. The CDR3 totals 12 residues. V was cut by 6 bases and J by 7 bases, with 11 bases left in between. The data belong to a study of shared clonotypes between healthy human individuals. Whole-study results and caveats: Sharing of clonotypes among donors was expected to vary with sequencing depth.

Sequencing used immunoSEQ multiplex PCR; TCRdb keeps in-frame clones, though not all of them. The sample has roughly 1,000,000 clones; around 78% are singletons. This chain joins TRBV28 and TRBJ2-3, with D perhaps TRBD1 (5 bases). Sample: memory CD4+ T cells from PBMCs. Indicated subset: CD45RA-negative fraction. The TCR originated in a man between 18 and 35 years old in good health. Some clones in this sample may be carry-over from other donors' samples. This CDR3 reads CASSQTDYTQYF. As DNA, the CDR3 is TGTGCCAGCAGCCAGACAGATTATACGCAGTATTTT.